The sequence of this T cell receptor (beta chain) was determined in a study of blood T cell repertoires in COVID-19 (dated by TCRdb to about 2020). As for the study more broadly: Samples from collaborators originated in the United States, Italy and Spain and spanned both the acute and convalescent phases of COVID-19. Sample metadata almost always included a de-identified subject ID, COVID-19 status, age in years and sex. Where available, HLA class I and class II types were taken from metadata supplied by the sample provider and were not determined by assay-based typing. Deeply sampled blood TCRbeta repertoires from subjects exposed to, actively infected with, or recovered from COVID-19 were included in the dataset. The samples were drawn from the first 160 participants of the ongoing ImmuneRACE study and from 1,254 subjects provided by 6 global collaborators. The prospective study material was composed of cDNA or gDNA derived from T cells, B-cell-depleted T cells, or PBMCs. A freely available public database, intended as a resource for researchers studying the immune response to SARS-CoV-2, is where the repertoires were released.

Points the paper makes about the study in general: The quantity of clinical and demographic metadata differed by source and by participant and was supplied without curation.

With regard to this clone: The antigen it recognizes is unknown. The record has no base qualities; no much larger clone is one base away.

Participants in the prospective study were enrolled through a virtual design, were aged about 18 to 90 years, and lived in some 24 United States geographic areas. In the prospective study, participants were assigned to cohorts based on the clinical history participants reported in a screening survey and a study questionnaire. ImmuneRACE Cohort 3 recovered participants were defined by two consecutive negative NP/OP PCR tests, healthcare professional clearance, or symptom resolution. Mobile phlebotomists in the prospective study collected whole blood, serum and a nasopharyngeal or oropharyngeal swab from every participant. Participants in the prospective study had the option to provide additional blood draws and questionnaires over an approximately 2-month period. Before DNA extraction, prospective study blood samples were shipped either frozen or at room temperature. The immunoSEQ Assay, a bias-controlled multiplex PCR, was used to amplify TCRbeta CDR3 regions from genomic DNA. Turning to the authors' computational methods: Within the assay, amplification of reference gene primers was used to estimate how many nucleated cells each sample contained. Sequence reads were collapsed and filtered to measure the absolute abundance of every unique TCRbeta CDR3 rearrangement. For each sample, productive Simpson clonality was calculated as the square root of Simpson's diversity index over productive rearrangements. Imported from immuneACCESS, the table was reduced by TCRdb to in-frame sequences with V and J called. These copies leave out some clones; in studies compared against another copy, an unresolved V gene accounts for under half, and the cause of the remainder is not known. V and J calls and clone size are given by that table; D and trimming were obtained from the DNA. This sample lists a few hundred thousand clones; approximately 85% were detected once. Under 2.5% of the sample is in the top ten clones.

CDR3 length: 14 amino acids, cysteine to phenylalanine. The sequence is cut down to CDR3 DNA, 42 bases in frame from base 1. Trimming costs V 2 bases and J 0 bases, and their ends lie 7 bases apart. CDR1 SGHAT and CDR2 FQNNGV were looked up in the germline V gene. Sequencing used PBMCs or T cells enriched from blood (not recorded which). This clonotype was sampled from a woman aged 45 to 65 who had recovered from COVID-19. The chain links TRBV11-2 with TRBJ1-1; the D gene lacks a confident call. The CDR3 region reads CASSLSRMNTEAFF. The DNA is TGTGCCAGCAGCTTATCCAGGATGAACACTGAAGCTTTCTTT.